These T cell receptor beta chains were read from a single sample in a study of control samples from healthy donors and cancer patients. The data were produced by immunoSEQ multiplex PCR, yet TCRdb's version contains in-frame clones alone and is incomplete. This sample has about 58,000 clones, with 80% to 90% found just once. Sequences were obtained from PBMCs. Receptor source: a woman in her fifties or sixties with lung cancer. CDR3s include the opening cysteine and the closing phenylalanine or tryptophan. Each record gives: clone size, V gene, J gene, D gene, CDR3 protein, CDR3 DNA. D genes are given only for firm matches. A row's size may be missing; if present it is once, few, many or a size class.

.	TRBV2	TRBJ2-1	.	CASSDGSTEFF	TGTGCCAGCAGTGATGGGTCGACGGAGTTCTTC
.	TRBV25-1	TRBJ1-2	TRBD1	CASSEPGQGSYGYTF	TGTGCCAGCAGTGAACCGGGACAGGGGAGCTATGGCTACACCTTC
once	TRBV9	TRBJ2-7	.	CASSQQGNGGEQYF	TGTGCCAGCAGCCAACAGGGGAATGGGGGGGAGCAGTACTTC
.	TRBV18	TRBJ2-2	.	CASSPPSGRSTNTGELFF	TGTGCCAGCTCACCACCGAGCGGCAGGAGCACGAACACCGGGGAGCTGTTTTTT
.	TRBV12-3/TRBV12-4	TRBJ2-7	.	CASSLLVEQYF	TGTGCCAGCAGTTTACTCGTCGAGCAGTACTTC
.	TRBV5-1	TRBJ2-2	TRBD1	CASRTDRGNTGELFF	TGCGCCAGCAGGACCGACAGGGGTAACACCGGGGAGCTGTTTTTT
.	TRBV7-9	TRBJ2-2	TRBD1	CASSTPNRGLGGELFF	TGTGCCAGCAGCACCCCGAACAGGGGGCTCGGCGGGGAGCTGTTTTTT
.	TRBV6-6	TRBJ1-1	.	CASSFGLMNTEAFF	TGTGCCAGCAGTTTCGGACTTATGAACACTGAAGCTTTCTTT
few	TRBV15	TRBJ2-1	TRBD2	CATSRDLPGGNYNEQFF	TGTGCCACCAGCAGAGATCTACCGGGAGGCAACTACAATGAGCAGTTCTTC
.	TRBV5-1	TRBJ1-1	.	CASSSNLGGNTEAFF	TGCGCCAGCAGTTCTAACTTGGGAGGGAACACTGAAGCTTTCTTT
.	TRBV7-9	TRBJ1-1	.	CASSLGKGGNTEAFF	TGTGCCAGCAGCTTGGGAAAGGGGGGCAACACTGAAGCTTTCTTT
.	TRBV18	TRBJ2-1	TRBD1	CASSPGQGYEQFF	TGTGCCAGCTCGCCGGGACAGGGATATGAGCAGTTCTTC
.	TRBV28	TRBJ2-1	.	CASSTLSGGSYNEQFF	TGTGCCAGCAGTACCCTTTCCGGGGGCTCCTACAATGAGCAGTTCTTC
.	TRBV3-1/TRBV3-2	TRBJ2-3	TRBD2	CASSQELGIAGSNTQYF	TGTGCCAGCAGCCAAGAGCTTGGGATAGCGGGGTCAAATACGCAGTATTTT
.	TRBV6-1	TRBJ1-6	TRBD1	CASSDMTGATSPLHF	TGTGCCAGCAGTGATATGACAGGGGCCACTTCACCCCTCCACTTT
.	TRBV4-1	TRBJ2-3	TRBD2	CASSQDQSGGTDTQYF	TGCGCCAGCAGCCAAGATCAGTCCGGGGGGACAGATACGCAGTATTTT
.	TRBV11-2	TRBJ2-1	TRBD2	CASSFLAGGSSYNEQFF	TGTGCCAGCAGCTTTCTAGCGGGAGGGAGCTCCTACAATGAGCAGTTCTTC
.	TRBV28	TRBJ1-6	TRBD1	CASSTTGVVSPLHF	TGTGCCAGCAGTACCACAGGGGTGGTTTCACCCCTCCACTTT
few	TRBV11-2	TRBJ1-6	.	CASSLDPGSNSPLHF	TGTGCCAGCAGCTTAGATCCAGGTTCTAATTCACCCCTCCACTTT
.	TRBV18	TRBJ1-5	.	CASSEGQFNQPQHF	TGTGCCAGCTCAGAGGGACAATTCAATCAGCCCCAGCATTTT
.	TRBV10-3	TRBJ2-5	.	CAISALNQETQYF	TGTGCCATCAGTGCCCTGAATCAAGAGACCCAGTACTTC
.	TRBV6-6	TRBJ2-7	.	CASSSRDTYEQYF	TGTGCCAGCAGTTCCCGGGACACCTACGAGCAGTACTTC
.	TRBV5-5	TRBJ2-4	.	CASSLGRAKNIQYF	TGTGCCAGCAGCTTGGGAAGAGCCAAAAACATTCAGTACTTC
.	TRBV7-8	TRBJ2-1	TRBD1	CASRLGTGSYNEQFF	TGTGCCAGCAGGTTAGGGACAGGGTCCTACAATGAGCAGTTCTTC
.	TRBV27	TRBJ1-5	.	CASSLEGFSNQPQHF	TGTGCCAGCAGTTTAGAAGGCTTTAGCAATCAGCCCCAGCATTTT
.	TRBV5-1	TRBJ2-7	TRBD1	CASSKPGQTYEQYF	TGCGCCAGCAGCAAACCGGGACAGACCTACGAGCAGTACTTC
.	TRBV3-1/TRBV3-2	TRBJ1-1	.	CASSQEGGGTEAFF	TGTGCCAGCAGCCAAGAAGGGGGAGGGACTGAAGCTTTCTTT
.	TRBV5-4	TRBJ1-2	.	CASSLGFWEMNGYTF	TGTGCCAGCAGCTTGGGATTTTGGGAAATGAATGGCTACACCTTC
.	TRBV3-1/TRBV3-2	TRBJ2-2	TRBD2	CASGDSGGRTGELFF	TGTGCCAGTGGGGATAGCGGGGGGCGCACCGGGGAGCTGTTTTTT
few	TRBV12-3/TRBV12-4	TRBJ1-1	TRBD1	CASSWTGTEAFF	TGTGCCAGCAGTTGGACAGGGACTGAAGCTTTCTTT
.	TRBV9	TRBJ2-2	TRBD2	CASSYTLGLADTGELFF	TGTGCCAGCAGCTATACTCTTGGACTAGCGGACACCGGGGAGCTGTTTTTT
.	TRBV10-3	TRBJ1-2	TRBD1	CAISITGTGEGYTF	TGTGCCATCAGTATTACCGGGACAGGGGAAGGCTACACCTTC
.	TRBV29-1	TRBJ1-3	.	CSTWGSGNTIYF	TGCAGCACATGGGGCTCTGGAAACACCATATATTTT
.	TRBV5-1	TRBJ1-1	.	CASMMGQGTEAFF	TGCGCCAGCATGATGGGCCAGGGCACTGAAGCTTTCTTT
.	TRBV5-1	TRBJ1-3	.	CASSSRGAGNTIYF	TGCGCCAGCAGCTCCCGCGGAGCCGGAAACACCATATATTTT
.	TRBV7-2	TRBJ2-7	.	CASSLQHPYEQYF	TGTGCCAGCAGCTTACAGCACCCCTACGAGCAGTACTTC
.	TRBV7-8	TRBJ1-3	.	CASTLLSIGHLTSSGNTIYF	TGTGCCAGCACCTTACTGAGCATCGGACACCTAACGAGCTCTGGAAACACCATATATTTT
.	TRBV5-6	TRBJ1-2	.	CASWGTPFNYGYTF	TGTGCCAGCTGGGGGACCCCGTTTAACTATGGCTACACCTTC
.	TRBV7-2	TRBJ2-7	.	CASSLQDSYEQYF	TGTGCCAGCAGCTTACAGGACTCCTACGAGCAGTACTTC
few	TRBV6-1	TRBJ2-5	TRBD1	CASSENRGRETQYF	TGTGCCAGCAGTGAGAACAGGGGGCGGGAGACCCAGTACTTC
.	TRBV7-9	TRBJ1-4	TRBD1	CASSPQTGHGEKLFF	TGTGCCAGCAGCCCCCAGACAGGGCACGGTGAAAAACTGTTTTTT
.	TRBV6-5	TRBJ1-5	.	CASRRDGNQPQHF	TGTGCCAGCAGGCGGGACGGTAATCAGCCCCAGCATTTT
.	TRBV29-1	TRBJ1-2	.	CSVASGSRYGYTF	TGCAGCGTTGCATCAGGGTCCCGCTATGGCTACACCTTC
.	TRBV6-5	TRBJ2-7	TRBD1	CASRWSQGHYEQYF	TGTGCCAGCAGGTGGTCACAGGGGCACTACGAGCAGTACTTC
few	TRBV6-5	TRBJ2-6	.	CASSYSGSGANVLTF	TGTGCCAGCAGTTACTCTGGGTCGGGGGCCAACGTCCTGACTTTC
.	TRBV27	TRBJ1-2	.	CASRLGTNYGYTF	TGTGCCAGCCGCCTCGGGACGAACTATGGCTACACCTTC
.	TRBV5-1	TRBJ2-1	TRBD2	CASSLGGTSPNEQFF	TGCGCCAGCAGCTTGGGAGGGACTAGCCCGAATGAGCAGTTCTTC
.	TRBV5-1	TRBJ1-4	TRBD1	CASSLQGVGEKLFF	TGCGCCAGCAGCTTGCAGGGGGTGGGTGAAAAACTGTTTTTT
.	TRBV5-6	TRBJ1-1	.	CASSFRAGEQMNTEAFF	TGTGCCAGCAGCTTTCGAGCAGGGGAGCAGATGAACACTGAAGCTTTCTTT
.	TRBV5-1	TRBJ2-1	.	CASSPLARSYNEQFF	TGCGCCAGCAGCCCTCTAGCGCGCTCCTACAATGAGCAGTTCTTC
.	TRBV7-2	TRBJ1-3	TRBD1	CASRHQGGQSSGNTIYF	TGTGCCAGCAGACACCAGGGGGGACAGAGCTCTGGAAACACCATATATTTT